Listed below are T cell receptor beta chains from one sample, sequenced in a study of shared clonotypes between healthy human individuals. TCRdb keeps only in-frame clones here, not all; method: immunoSEQ multiplex PCR. This table has 2 million to 2.5 million clones, 85% to 95% appearing once. Sequencing used naive CD8+ T cells sorted from blood. The receptors come from a man aged 18 to 35 in good health. Both conserved end residues are part of each CDR3. D genes are given only for firm matches. Expanded clones get a size class; other rows say once, few or many, or leave the size out.

CDR3nt	CDR3aa	d_gene	v_gene	abundance	j_gene
TGTGCCAGCAGCTTAGGGACAGGGAACTACGAGCAGTACTTC	CASSLGTGNYEQYF	TRBD1	TRBV7-9	NA	TRBJ2-7
TGTGCCAGCAGCCCCCGGGGGGACTACGAGCAGTACTTC	CASSPRGDYEQYF	TRBD2	TRBV11-3	few	TRBJ2-7
TGTGCCAGCAGTTACTCGATTTTGGCGGGCGCTGAGCAGTTCTTC	CASSYSILAGAEQFF	NA	TRBV6-5	once	TRBJ2-1
TGTGCCAGCAGTTATGATCCTAGCGGCGGCGGGAATGAGCAGTTCTTC	CASSYDPSGGGNEQFF	TRBD2	TRBV6-5	NA	TRBJ2-1
TGTGCCAGCAGTTTATTAGTAGGGAGCCACGAGCAGTACTTC	CASSLLVGSHEQYF	NA	TRBV28	NA	TRBJ2-7
TGTGCCAGCAGCTTGACCGAAGGGAAAGAGACCCAGTACTTC	CASSLTEGKETQYF	NA	TRBV7-9	NA	TRBJ2-5
TGTGCCACCACGGACAGGGGATTGACAGATACGCAGTATTTT	CATTDRGLTDTQYF	TRBD1	TRBV15	NA	TRBJ2-3
TGTGCCAGCAGTTTCGGTGGGGAAGAGACCCAGTACTTC	CASSFGGEETQYF	NA	TRBV28	NA	TRBJ2-5
TGTGCCAGCAGCGTAGGGGAGACCGGGGAGCTGTTTTTT	CASSVGETGELFF	NA	TRBV9	once	TRBJ2-2
TGTGCCAGCAGTGAACAGGGCTCAATCCCCAACATTCAGTACTTC	CASSEQGSIPNIQYF	NA	TRBV6-1	NA	TRBJ2-4
TGTGCCAGCAGCTTAGGTGACAGGGCAATCTTTAATTCACCCCTCCACTTT	CASSLGDRAIFNSPLHF	TRBD1	TRBV7-8	NA	TRBJ1-6
TGTGCCAGCAGCGAAACAGGGGGCGCGAGCTATAATTCACCCCTCCACTTT	CASSETGGASYNSPLHF	TRBD1	TRBV2	NA	TRBJ1-6
TGCGCCAGCAGCCAAGGGGGAGGGGGAGGCTACGAGCAGTACTTC	CASSQGGGGGYEQYF	NA	TRBV4-1	NA	TRBJ2-7
TGTGCCAGCAGTCTCGGACACGTCGCTGAAGCTTTCTTT	CASSLGHVAEAFF	NA	TRBV5-4	NA	TRBJ1-1
TGTGCCAGCAGCTTTACACCGAGATCAACTAATGAAAAACTGTTTTTT	CASSFTPRSTNEKLFF	NA	TRBV11-2	once	TRBJ1-4
TGTGCCAGCGGCCTTTTGGACAGACAAGAGACCCAGTACTTC	CASGLLDRQETQYF	NA	TRBV6-1	NA	TRBJ2-5
TGTGCCTGGAGTCCCCGAAAACTGTTTTTT	CAWSPRKLFF	NA	TRBV30	NA	TRBJ1-4
TGTGCCAGCAGCCACTACTACGAGCAGTACTTC	CASSHYYEQYF	NA	TRBV11-2	NA	TRBJ2-7
TGTGCCATCAGTGCGGGGGAAGAATATCAGCCCCAGCATTTT	CAISAGEEYQPQHF	NA	TRBV10-3	NA	TRBJ1-5
TGTGCCAGCAGCGGGGCTGGGTTCCAGACAGATACGCAGTATTTT	CASSGAGFQTDTQYF	NA	TRBV9	NA	TRBJ2-3
TGTGCCATCAGTGAGGGACAGGGACCAACTAATGAAAAACTGTTTTTT	CAISEGQGPTNEKLFF	TRBD1	TRBV10-3	few	TRBJ1-4
TGTGCCAGCAGACCGGACAGAGCTGAAGCTTTCTTT	CASRPDRAEAFF	NA	TRBV7-9	NA	TRBJ1-1
TGCAGTGCTAGTCCCGAAGATGAGCAGTTCTTC	CSASPEDEQFF	NA	TRBV20-1	NA	TRBJ2-1
TGTGCCAGCAGCTCGGGACAGACCCCTAACGAGCAGTACTTC	CASSSGQTPNEQYF	TRBD1	TRBV7-9	NA	TRBJ2-7
TGCGCCAGCCGGGTCTCAACTAATGAAAAACTGTTTTTT	CASRVSTNEKLFF	NA	TRBV5-1	NA	TRBJ1-4
TGTGCCAGCAGCCACGGGGGGAATGAGCAGTTCTTC	CASSHGGNEQFF	TRBD2	TRBV6-5	NA	TRBJ2-1
TGTGCCAGCAGCGGAAGACAGGGGCCTCCCTACGAGCAGTACTTC	CASSGRQGPPYEQYF	TRBD1	TRBV9	NA	TRBJ2-7
TGTGCCAGCAGAGAAACCGGGACAGGGGCTGAAGCTTTCTTT	CASRETGTGAEAFF	TRBD1	TRBV6-6	NA	TRBJ1-1
TGCAGCGTTGAGGTGGCAACCTACGAGCAGTACTTC	CSVEVATYEQYF	NA	TRBV29-1	NA	TRBJ2-7
TGCGCCAGCAGCCTGGGGCGGGGGGGACAAGAGACCCAGTACTTC	CASSLGRGGQETQYF	TRBD2	TRBV4-1	NA	TRBJ2-5
TGTGCCAGCAGCCAATATCCAACAGGGGCGTTTAGCGAGCAGTACTTC	CASSQYPTGAFSEQYF	TRBD1	TRBV14	NA	TRBJ2-7
TGTGCCAGCCGGACCCCGGGACAAGGATTTAAGGCCCTCCACTTT	CASRTPGQGFKALHF	NA	TRBV21-1	NA	TRBJ1-6
TGCGCCAGCAGCCAAGATCTGACAGGGGGCCATGAGCAGTTCTTC	CASSQDLTGGHEQFF	TRBD1	TRBV4-1	NA	TRBJ2-1
TGCGCCAGCAGCCAAGGCCCGGGAGATGGCTACACCTTC	CASSQGPGDGYTF	NA	TRBV4-1	NA	TRBJ1-2
TGTGCCAGCAGCTTAGGAGCCGCTAGCTTCGGGGAGCTGTTTTTT	CASSLGAASFGELFF	NA	TRBV11-2	NA	TRBJ2-2
TGTGCCACCAGCAGGACAAGCTCTGGCGAGCAGTACTTC	CATSRTSSGEQYF	NA	TRBV15	NA	TRBJ2-7
TGTGCCAGCAGCTTAGGGCCGGGAGGAGGGGAGACCCAGTACTTC	CASSLGPGGGETQYF	TRBD2	TRBV13	once	TRBJ2-5
TGTGCCAGCAGCTCAGACGGGACAGTCTATGGCTACACCTTC	CASSSDGTVYGYTF	TRBD1	TRBV7-9	NA	TRBJ1-2
TGCGCCAGCAGCCTCCATGGCGCAACAGGGGGCGCGAACACTGAAGCTTTCTTT	CASSLHGATGGANTEAFF	TRBD1	TRBV5-1	NA	TRBJ1-1
TGTGCCAGCAGTGAAGGGGGCAACTACGAGCAGTACTTC	CASSEGGNYEQYF	NA	TRBV2	NA	TRBJ2-7
TGTGCCAGCAGTTTAAAAGGGGAATGGACCTACGAGCAGTACTTC	CASSLKGEWTYEQYF	NA	TRBV27	NA	TRBJ2-7
TGTGCCAGCAGCCCACCCGTCGATCAGCCCCAGCATTTT	CASSPPVDQPQHF	NA	TRBV5-8	NA	TRBJ1-5
TGTGCCAGCAGCTTAGGCCTAGCGGGTTCCACCGGGGAGCTGTTTTTT	CASSLGLAGSTGELFF	TRBD2	TRBV13	NA	TRBJ2-2
TGTGCCAGCAGTGAATGGGGCCTAGCGGGGCACACCGGGGAGCTGTTTTTT	CASSEWGLAGHTGELFF	TRBD2	TRBV2	NA	TRBJ2-2
TGTGCCAGCAGCTCGGGACTAGTATTGGAGACCCAGTACTTC	CASSSGLVLETQYF	TRBD2	TRBV5-8	NA	TRBJ2-5
TGTGCCAGCAGCGAGGGTTTTGGAAACACCATATATTTT	CASSEGFGNTIYF	NA	TRBV9	once	TRBJ1-3
TGTGCCAGCAGCTTGGGAGTATCCTATGGCTACACCTTC	CASSLGVSYGYTF	NA	TRBV7-9	NA	TRBJ1-2
TGTGCCAGCAGAGGCGCCGCAGAAATAGCCAAAAACATTCAGTACTTC	CASRGAAEIAKNIQYF	NA	TRBV28	NA	TRBJ2-4
TGTGCCAGCAGTGCCGGGGGCACTGAAGCTTTCTTT	CASSAGGTEAFF	NA	TRBV27	NA	TRBJ1-1
TGCGCCAGCAGCTCCGGACAGGGGTACGAGCAGTACTTC	CASSSGQGYEQYF	TRBD1	TRBV5-1	NA	TRBJ2-7
TGCGCCAGCAGCCAAGCCGGGACAGGGACGTCCGAGCAGTACTTC	CASSQAGTGTSEQYF	TRBD1	TRBV4-1	NA	TRBJ2-7
TGTGCCAGCAGCTTACCGGCGAGCTCCTATAATTCACCCCTCCACTTT	CASSLPASSYNSPLHF	NA	TRBV7-9	NA	TRBJ1-6
TGTGCCAGCAGCCCTAGCGGCTACGAGCAGTACTTC	CASSPSGYEQYF	TRBD2	TRBV5-4	NA	TRBJ2-7
TGTGTCACTCAGGTGGTATCCTCTGGAAACACCATATATTTT	CVTQVVSSGNTIYF	NA	TRBV7-9	NA	TRBJ1-3
TGTGCCAGCAGCTACCGTTTACCCTTTAGTGGGCAGGGGAGCGGGGAGCTGTTTTTT	CASSYRLPFSGQGSGELFF	NA	TRBV7-8	NA	TRBJ2-2
TGTGCCAGCAGCCCGGGGACTAGCGGGCTTTACAATGAGCAGTTCTTC	CASSPGTSGLYNEQFF	TRBD2	TRBV5-6	NA	TRBJ2-1
TGTGCCAGTAGTATCCCGGGGGGGAGGGCCCCCGCCGGGGAGCTGTTTTTT	CASSIPGGRAPAGELFF	TRBD2	TRBV19	NA	TRBJ2-2